This T cell receptor (beta chain) was retrieved from a study of cytomegalovirus exposure and HLA in healthy donors. Study-wide results and caveats: Cytomegalovirus-associated status was assigned to about 150 TCR beta chains.

Germline CDR1 and CDR2: MNHEY and SMNVEV (reference sequence). Trimming took off 6 bases at V and 1 base at J, with 7 bases between the two ends. This CDR3 spans 13 amino acids. Of note for this clone: Its antigen is still unknown. The same CDR3 can be traced to other DNA sequences in this sample.

Measured with immunoSEQ multiplex PCR; TCRdb has only the in-frame clones, and not every one. The sample shows under 250,000 clones, roughly 85% of them seen only once. The TCR originated in a woman aged 18-35 years in good health and CMV-seronegative. Input material: PBMCs. The V and J genes are TRBV27 and TRBJ1-5; no firm D call. The DNA of the CDR3 is TGTGCCAGCAGCCCGGACAGCAATCAGCCCCAGCATTTT. This translates into CASSPDSNQPQHF.